What follows describes a single TCR beta chain. The data were taken from a study of blood T cell repertoires in COVID-19. Data came from immunoSEQ multiplex PCR; TCRdb stores just in-frame clones and leaves some out. The repertoire holds about 260,000 clones, with approximately 85% as singletons. Germline lookup yields CDR1 SEHNR and CDR2 FQNEAQ (reference sequence). The V and J ends lost 4 bases and 5 bases, in that order; junction bases with no gene match: 10. The CDR3 is 15 amino acids. This TCR derives from a human donor in a cohort sampled during active COVID-19. The V and J genes are TRBV7-9 and TRBJ2-5; 7 bases line up with TRBD2. The material sequenced was peripheral blood. This CDR3 reads CASSYDTPGRETQYF. CDR3 nucleotides: TGTGCCAGCAGCTACGATACCCCCGGGAGGGAGACCCAGTACTTC.